The 25 T cell receptor beta chains presented below share a single source sample, sequenced in a study of CD8+ T cells in alopecia areata. Treatment given: oral pan-JAK inhibitor, 5-10 mg twice daily. Investigators isolated RNA and reverse transcribed it into cDNA to act as the sequencing template. Data came from immunoSEQ multiplex PCR; TCRdb stores just in-frame clones and leaves some out. The sample consists of some 180,000 clones, 40% to 65% of them appearing once. Material: CD8+ T cells sorted from blood, obtained at week 24, from a patient treated with tofacitinib. These receptors all come from a human donor with alopecia areata.

The J gene is TRBJ2-5, the V gene TRBV29-1; TRBD1 aligns across 8 bases. The J call may be in error: the DNA end matches TRBJ2-7 better. The germline V gene encodes CDR1 SQVTM and CDR2 ANQGSEA. The CDR3 runs to 13 residues. The CDR3 is CSVRDRGSYEQYF. The CDR3 DNA reads TGCAGCGTTCGAGACAGGGGATCTTACGAGCAGTACTTC.

The genes are TRBV5-1 and TRBJ1-1; weak D call: TRBD1 (5 bases). The CDR3 loop spans 19 amino acids. V was trimmed by 1 base and J by 3 bases, leaving 25 bases between them. In germline, CDR1 is SGHRS, CDR2 YFSETQ. The CDR3, as DNA: TGCGCCAGCAGCTTGCCGAACCGGGACCACACACCTACCTACACTGAAGCTTTCTTT. Its protein is CASSLPNRDHTPTYTEAFF. Full variable domain (missing parts from reference TRBV5-1 and TRBJ1-1): KAGVTQTPRYLIKTRGQQVTLSCSPISGHRSVSWYQQTPGQGLQFLFEYFSETQRNKGNFPGRFSGRQFSNSRSEMNVSTLELGDSALYLCASSLPNRDHTPTYTEAFFGQGTRLTVV.

Only a few counts were recorded for this clone. This chain uses TRBV29-1 with TRBJ2-5; tentatively, D is TRBD1 or TRBD2 (5 bases each). The ends were cut back, 4 bases at V and 3 bases at J, with 24 bases in the middle. The CDR3 runs 17 residues. Germline assignment: CDR1 SQVTM and CDR2 ANQGSEA. CDR3 sequence (DNA): TGCAGCGTTGCCATGGGGGAAGGGGACGCGAACAAAGAGACCCAGTACTTC. Its translation is CSVAMGEGDANKETQYF.

The chain employs TRBV7-9 and TRBJ2-3; 9 nucleotides line up with TRBD2. Germline-derived CDR1 and CDR2 are SEHNR and FQNEAQ (reference sequence). The CDR3 spans 15 residues. The V gene end was trimmed by 3 bases and the J gene end by 1 base; junction bases not matched to a gene: 2. DNA for the CDR3: TGTGCCAGCAGCTTGCCTAGCGGGGGCACAGATACGCAGTATTTT. Its translation: CASSLPSGGTDTQYF.

The CDR3 spells CASSLEPRSAHEAFF. The CDR3 DNA is TGCGCCAGCAGCTTGGAGCCCAGGAGCGCTCATGAAGCTTTCTTT. This rearrangement joins TRBV5-1 to TRBJ1-1; D gene uncertain. Trimming pared 0 bases from V and 7 bases from J, leaving 16 bases between. CDR3 size: 15 residues. Germline values: CDR1 SGHRS, CDR2 YFSETQ.

The chain employs TRBV7-9 and TRBJ2-7; 7 bases agree with TRBD1. The germline V gene encodes CDR1 SEHNR and CDR2 FQNEAQ (reference sequence). V was clipped by 5 bases and J by 3 bases; unmatched bases: 10. This CDR3 has 15 residues. The CDR3 region has the DNA TGTGCCAGCAGCATATGGACAGGAGGAGACTACGAGCAGTACTTC. Translated: CASSIWTGGDYEQYF.

Only a few counts were recorded for this clone. The chain joins TRBV25-1 to TRBJ2-7, with D perhaps assigned TRBD1 or TRBD2 (6 bases each). Germline loops: CDR1 MGHDK, CDR2 SYGVNS. Trimming removed 6 bases at V and 5 bases at J, with 11 bases between. The CDR3 totals 12 residues. As DNA, the CDR3 is TGTGCCAGCAGCCCAGGGGAGGACGAGCAGTACTTC. This encodes CASSPGEDEQYF.

This chain uses TRBV5-1 with TRBJ1-1; weak D call: TRBD1 (6 bases). The germline V and J ends were trimmed by 4 bases and 0 bases, with 10 bases remaining between them. Germline CDR1 reads SGHRS; CDR2 reads YFSETQ. The CDR3 is made up of 14 amino acids. The CDR3 DNA reads TGCGCCAGCAGCGGGGGACAACTGAACACTGAAGCTTTCTTT. Protein product: CASSGGQLNTEAFF.

V usage is TRBV19 and J usage is TRBJ2-7, with D possibly TRBD2 on 6 matching bases. The germline V gene has CDR1 LNHDA and CDR2 SQIVND (reference sequence). The CDR3 loop spans 13 amino acids. The ends were cut back, 3 bases at V and 4 bases at J, with 10 bases in the middle. This CDR3 reads CASSILGTYEQYF. The CDR3 bases are TGTGCCAGTAGTATTTTAGGGACTTACGAGCAGTACTTC.

About this clone: Relative to the germline gene, one junction end is altered; a read error may explain this. The V gene is TRBV7-8, the J gene TRBJ2-2; D is unclear. From germline, CDR1 is SGHVS and CDR2 FQNEAQ. There are 17 residues in the CDR3. The chain's CDR3 is CASTLQRGIANTGELFF. The CDR3 bases are TGTGCCAGCACCTTACAACGCGGAATAGCGAACACCGGGGAGCTGTTTTTT.

The chain employs TRBV30 and TRBJ1-5, with 8 positions matching TRBD1. This CDR3 has 14 residues. J was trimmed by 6 bases and V by 1 base; bases with no gene match: 5. The germline V gene encodes CDR1 GTSNPN and CDR2 SVGIG (reference sequence). For the CDR3, the DNA is TGTGCCTGGAGTGCAGGGGGCGAGGTTCAGCCCCAGCATTTT. Translated, it gives CAWSAGGEVQPQHF.

The V and J genes are TRBV7-9 and TRBJ2-6; D gene ambiguous. The CDR3 is 14 residues long. In germline, CDR1 is SEHNR, CDR2 FQNEAQ (reference sequence). Trimming stripped 7 bases from V and 0 bases from J, with 7 bases between. The CDR3 region has the DNA TGTGCCAGCAACGACCTCTCTGGGGCCAACGTCCTGACTTTC. Translation gives CASNDLSGANVLTF.

This clone was seen a single time. The genes are TRBV6-5 and TRBJ2-7; possible D gene TRBD1, 8 bases. The CDR3 consists of 12 residues. Germline V gives CDR1 MNHEY, CDR2 SVGAGI. V lost 7 bases to trimming and J lost 6 bases, with 13 bases between them. The CDR3 sequence: CASTGGGGEQYF. The CDR3 bases are TGTGCCAGCACAGGGGGCGGGGGCGAGCAGTACTTC.

A single count supports this clone. The rearrangement uses TRBV25-1 and TRBJ2-7, with D tentatively TRBD2 (5 bases). The V gene's germline CDR1 is MGHDK and CDR2 SYGVNS. This CDR3 contains 11 residues. V dropped 6 bases and J dropped 4 bases, with 7 bases sitting between them. The CDR3 region is CASRRAYEQYF. The DNA of the CDR3 is TGTGCCAGCAGGCGGGCTTACGAGCAGTACTTC.

This clone was picked up a small number of times. This rearrangement joins TRBV2 to TRBJ2-5; the D is unclear. Germline V gene lookup returns CDR1 SNHLY and CDR2 FYNNEI. The V and J ends lost 5 bases and 5 bases respectively, with 15 bases between them. The CDR3 has 14 amino acids. This chain's CDR3 is CASSTPERWETQYF. The CDR3 DNA reads as TGTGCCAGCAGTACTCCGGAGAGGTGGGAGACCCAGTACTTC.

The CDR3 coding sequence is TGTGCCAGCAGCACCCGGGAAATAGATGGCTACACCTTC. It codes for CASSTREIDGYTF. The rearrangement links TRBV7-2 to TRBJ1-2; D is undetermined. Trimming took 5 bases from V and 6 from J, leaving 13 bases between them. The V gene's germline CDR1 is SGHTA and CDR2 FQGNSA. The CDR3 length is 13 residues.

The genes are TRBV5-6 and TRBJ1-1, with a tentative D call TRBD1 (6 bases). The CDR3 consists of 11 residues. V gave up 5 bases and J gave up 5 bases, with 7 bases separating them. The germline V gene encodes CDR1 SGHDT and CDR2 YYEEEE. CDR3 residues: CASRQGTEAFF. CDR3 nucleotide sequence: TGTGCCAGCAGGCAGGGGACTGAAGCTTTCTTT.

In this sample, this clone turned up a few times. The chain recombines TRBV13 with TRBJ1-2, with D perhaps matching TRBD1 (5 bases). CDR3 length: 14 residues. The V end was cut by 5 bases, the J end by 1 base, with 11 bases between. From germline, CDR1 is PRHDT and CDR2 FYEKMQ (reference sequence). CDR3: CASSPQGSNYGYTF. CDR3 nucleotide sequence: TGTGCCAGCAGCCCGCAGGGTAGTAACTATGGCTACACCTTC. Using reference TRBV13 and TRBJ1-2 for the parts outside the CDR3, the full variable domain is AAGVIQSPRHLIKEKRETATLKCYPIPRHDTVYWYQQGPGQDPQFLISFYEKMQSDKGSIPDRFSAQQFSDYHSELNMSSLELGDSALYFCASSPQGSNYGYTFGSGTRLTVV.

V is TRBV11-2 and J is TRBJ2-1; 9 bases are shared with TRBD1. CDR3 length: 15 amino acids. The germline CDR1 and CDR2 sequences are SGHAT and FQNNGV. J lost 6 bases, V lost 5 bases, and 8 bases had no gene match. DNA for the CDR3: TGTGCCAGCAGCGCCGACAGGGGGATAGTCAATGAGCAGTTCTTC. This translates into CASSADRGIVNEQFF.

The J gene is TRBJ1-2, the V gene TRBV29-1; no firm D call. With 5 bases removed from V and 1 base from J, the gap between germline ends came to 11 bases. The CDR3 is 13 residues long. From germline, CDR1 is SQVTM and CDR2 ANQGSEA. CDR3 DNA sequence: TGCAGCGTTTATTCGGACTATAACTATGGCTACACCTTC. This translates into CSVYSDYNYGYTF.

The chain links TRBV27 to TRBJ2-6; tentative D call: TRBD1 (6 bases). V was cut by 5 bases and J by 4 bases, with 15 bases left in between. From germline, CDR1 is MNHEY and CDR2 SMNVEV (reference sequence). The CDR3 consists of 16 residues. DNA of the CDR3: TGTGCCAGCAGTGAAATCGGACAGATCGGGGCCAACGTCCTGACTTTC. Protein: CASSEIGQIGANVLTF. Variable domain in full (rest from reference TRBV27 and TRBJ2-6): EAQVTQNPRYLITVTGKKLTVTCSQNMNHEYMSWYRQDPGLGLRQIYYSMNVEVTDKGDVPEGYKVSRKEKRNFPLILESPSPNQTSLYFCASSEIGQIGANVLTFGAGSRLTVL.

CDR3 DNA sequence: TGCGCCAGCAGCTTGGAGACCGGGGAGCTGTTTTTT. The encoded protein is CASSLETGELFF. The chain employs TRBV5-1 and TRBJ2-2; D gene uncertain. V lost 0 bases, J lost 5 bases, and 2 bases lay in between. CDR3 length: 12 amino acids. Germline loops: CDR1 SGHRS, CDR2 YFSETQ.

This clone was seen only a few times. The chain joins TRBV4-3 to TRBJ2-7, with 12 positions matching TRBD2. This CDR3 has 16 residues. V shed 0 bases and J 3 bases; nucleotides not matched to a gene: 3. CDR1 and CDR2 from the germline V gene are LGHNA and YSLEER. The CDR3: CASSQDLTSGGYEQYF. CDR3 bases: TGCGCCAGCAGCCAAGATTTGACTAGCGGGGGCTACGAGCAGTACTTC.

This clone was counted only a few times. V gene TRBV5-1 combines with J gene TRBJ2-7; TRBD2 is a possible D gene (6 bases). CDR3 size: 15 residues. Germline V gives CDR1 SGHRS, CDR2 YFSETQ. V was shortened by 4 bases and J by 0 bases, with 14 bases between the two germline ends. The CDR3 DNA sequence: TGCGCCAGCAGCACCCTTGCGGGGCCCTCCTACGAGCAGTACTTC. This gives the protein CASSTLAGPSYEQYF.

In its sample, this clone was seen a few times. The V call is TRBV5-1, the J call TRBJ2-4; D unclear. CDR1 and CDR2 from the germline V gene are SGHRS and YFSETQ. V was cut by 3 bases and J by 7 bases, with 14 bases left in between. This CDR3 comprises 14 residues. CDR3 region: CASSSTREWNIQYF. The CDR3 nucleotides are TGCGCCAGCAGCTCGACCCGAGAGTGGAACATTCAGTACTTC.